This T cell receptor (beta chain) appears in the sequencing data of a study of cytomegalovirus exposure and HLA in healthy donors. Study-level background: A prior analysis found around 110 million unique TCR beta sequences from 150 million to 200 million T cells. Study observations and caveats: The authors excluded some V segments, including TRBV6-2 and TRBV6-3, as indistinguishable.

PCR was performed using 60 Vbeta and 13 Jbeta primers. Clones were sequenced by immunoSEQ multiplex PCR, and TCRdb holds only the in-frame ones, with some missing. Seen here are about 100,000 clones, 76% observed once, and the top ten hold about 4.3%. About this clone itself: Its antigen is currently unknown.

This CDR3 is 14 amino acids long. The V gene's germline CDR1 is MNHNY and CDR2 SVGAGI (reference sequence). Trimming at V came to 6 bases and at J to 6 bases, leaving 6 bases not matched to a gene. This TCR was sampled from a man aged 40-49 years in good health and CMV-seronegative. The genes are TRBV6-6 and TRBJ1-5, with TRBD1 matching over 9 bases. Sequences were obtained from PBMCs. The chain's CDR3 is CASSDTQGAQPQHF. In nucleotides, the CDR3 is TGTGCCAGCAGCGACACACAGGGGGCTCAGCCCCAGCATTTT.